These 3 T cell receptor beta chains share one sample of origin, sequenced in a study of response to subunit inactivated influenza vaccine. TCRdb reprocessed the RT-PCR reads with MiXCR, giving one entry per CDR3 protein. The sample yields hundreds of thousands of distinct CDR3 sequences, about 12% seen once. This specimen was PBMCs from blood, taken on the day of vaccination. Every receptor here comes from a man aged 50-59 years who received an inactivated influenza vaccine.

The table lists this clonotype with many counts. The chain links TRBV10-3 to TRBJ2-7; D might be TRBD1 (5 bases). The CDR3 loop spans 17 amino acids. Trimming left V 4 bases short and J 0 bases short, with 19 bases between. Germline assignment: CDR1 ENHRY and CDR2 SYGVKD. In DNA, the CDR3 is TGTGCCATCAGTGTCATTCAAAGTACAGGACACTCCTACGAGCAGTACTTC. Encoded protein: CAISVIQSTGHSYEQYF.

This clonotype occurred a few times. The CDR3 DNA reads as TGTGCCAGCAGATCCGGGACTAGCGGGAGCAATGGGGAGCTGTTTTTT. Amino acid sequence: CASRSGTSGSNGELFF. This chain links TRBV14 with TRBJ2-2; 14 nucleotides align to TRBD2. V was clipped by 6 bases and J by 8 bases; unmatched bases: 8. Germline V CDR1 and CDR2: SGHDN, FVKESK. The CDR3 is 16 residues long.

Only a few counts were recorded for this clonotype. This rearrangement joins TRBV7-9 to TRBJ2-3, with 7 bases aligning to TRBD2. Trimming cost V 5 bases and J 0 bases; bases outside gene matches: 5. The V gene's germline CDR1 is SEHNR and CDR2 FQNEAQ (reference sequence). The CDR3 loop spans 15 amino acids. The CDR3 DNA is TGTGCCAGCAGCAATAGCGGGTATAGCACAGATACGCAGTATTTT. This encodes CASSNSGYSTDTQYF.